This T cell receptor beta chain was recorded in a study of T-cell reconstitution after alpha-beta-depleted transplantation in children. Unique molecular identifiers were incorporated when the TCRbeta library was constructed. TCRdb recomputed calls from the PCR reads with MiXCR, one row per CDR3 protein. The sample has a few hundred thousand distinct CDR3 sequences, roughly a tenth seen once; the top ten hold roughly 5%. Trimming left V 4 bases short and J 4 bases short, with 8 bases between. This CDR3 region has 13 residues. This clonotype was seen only a few times. The TCR sequence derives from a human donor who donated a stem cell graft to a child with acute myeloid leukemia. The source material was PBMCs from the stem cell graft donor, sampled from the stem cell graft. The V and J genes are TRBV12-3 or TRBV12-4 and TRBJ2-1, with D unresolved. The CDR3 loop is CASSYTGYNEQFF. CDR3 nucleotides: TGTGCCAGCAGTTACACTGGATACAATGAGCAGTTCTTC.